Here is one T cell receptor (beta chain) with its context. Its antigen is unidentified. CDR1 is ENHRY and CDR2 is SYGVKD in the germline V gene. The V end was cut by 5 bases, the J end by 2 bases, with 17 bases between. The CDR3 contains 16 residues. This entry comes from a study of T cell repertoires in cytomegalovirus infection. TCRdb redid the calling of the reads with MiXCR, one entry per CDR3 protein. The sample records some 310,000 distinct CDR3 sequences, approximately 25% being singletons. Whole-study findings and limits: The study found HLA-C-restricted CMV-specific TCR beta clonotypes dominating the ex vivo response.

This receptor was obtained from a human donor in good health (CMV status not recorded). Some clones in this sample may be carry-over from other donors' samples. The sequences come from cultured PBMCs, collected from culture after CMV antigen stimulation. The V and J genes are TRBV10-3 and TRBJ2-3; D gene ambiguous. CDR3 DNA: TGTGCCATCAGTAGTAAAGAAACCCTGTCCACAGATACGCAGTATTTT. Residues: CAISSKETLSTDTQYF.